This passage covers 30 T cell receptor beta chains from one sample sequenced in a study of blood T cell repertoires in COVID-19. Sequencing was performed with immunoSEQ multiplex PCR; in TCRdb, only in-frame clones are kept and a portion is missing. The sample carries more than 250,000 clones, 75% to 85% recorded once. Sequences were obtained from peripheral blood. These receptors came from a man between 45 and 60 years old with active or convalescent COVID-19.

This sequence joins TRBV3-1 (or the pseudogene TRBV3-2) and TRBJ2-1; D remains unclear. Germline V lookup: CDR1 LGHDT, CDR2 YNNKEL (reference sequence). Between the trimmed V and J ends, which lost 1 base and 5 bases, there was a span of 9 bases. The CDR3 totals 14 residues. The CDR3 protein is CASSQVRLNNEQFF. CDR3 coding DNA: TGTGCCAGCAGCCAAGTACGACTGAACAATGAGCAGTTCTTC.

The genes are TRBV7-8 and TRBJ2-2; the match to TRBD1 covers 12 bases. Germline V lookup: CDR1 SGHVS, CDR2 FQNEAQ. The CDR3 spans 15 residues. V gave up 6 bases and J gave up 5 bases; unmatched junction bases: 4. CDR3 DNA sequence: TGTGCCAGCAGACCGGGACAGGGGGCTACCGGGGAGCTGTTTTTT. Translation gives CASRPGQGATGELFF.

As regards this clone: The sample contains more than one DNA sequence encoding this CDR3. Written as DNA, the CDR3 is TGTGCCAGCAGCGCGAGATACGAGCAGTACTTC. Its protein is CASSARYEQYF. The chain employs TRBV28 and TRBJ2-7; D ambiguous. The CDR3 totals 11 residues. Germline loops: CDR1 MDHEN, CDR2 SYDVKM. V was trimmed by 6 bases and J by 4 bases, leaving 7 bases between them.

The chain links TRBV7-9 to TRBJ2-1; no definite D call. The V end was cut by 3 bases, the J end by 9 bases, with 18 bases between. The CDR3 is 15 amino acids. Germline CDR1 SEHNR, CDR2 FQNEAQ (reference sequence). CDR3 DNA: TGTGCCAGCAGCTTGGCGGCACCTCCCCCCGGTGAGCAGTTCTTC. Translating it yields CASSLAAPPPGEQFF.

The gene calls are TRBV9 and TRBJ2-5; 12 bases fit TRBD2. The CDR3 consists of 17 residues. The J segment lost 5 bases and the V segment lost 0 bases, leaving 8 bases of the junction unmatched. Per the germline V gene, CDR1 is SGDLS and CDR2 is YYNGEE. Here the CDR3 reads CASSVGSSGRVSETQYF. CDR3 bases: TGTGCCAGCAGCGTAGGGTCTAGCGGGAGGGTATCGGAGACCCAGTACTTC.

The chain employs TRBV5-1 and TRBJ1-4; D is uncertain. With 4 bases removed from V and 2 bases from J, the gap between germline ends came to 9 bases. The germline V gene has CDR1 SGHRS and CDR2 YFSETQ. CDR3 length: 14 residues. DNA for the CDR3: TGCGCCAGCAGCGAGACTGGTACTAATGAAAAACTGTTTTTT. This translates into CASSETGTNEKLFF.

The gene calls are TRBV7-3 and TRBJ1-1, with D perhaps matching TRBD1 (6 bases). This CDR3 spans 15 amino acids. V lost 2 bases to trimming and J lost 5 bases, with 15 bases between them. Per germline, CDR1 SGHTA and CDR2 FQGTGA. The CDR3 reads CASSLDPRGATEAFF. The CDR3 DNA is TGTGCCAGCAGCTTAGACCCCAGGGGCGCGACTGAAGCTTTCTTT. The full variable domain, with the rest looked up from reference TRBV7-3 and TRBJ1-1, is GAGVSQTPSNKVTEKGKYVELRCDPISGHTALYWYRQSLGQGPEFLIYFQGTGAADDSGLPNDRFFAVRPEGSVSTLKIQRTERGDSAVYLCASSLDPRGATEAFFGQGTRLTVV.

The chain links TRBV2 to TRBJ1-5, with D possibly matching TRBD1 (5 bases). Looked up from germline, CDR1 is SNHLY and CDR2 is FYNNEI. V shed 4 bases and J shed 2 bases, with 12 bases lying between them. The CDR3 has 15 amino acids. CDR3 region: CASSVSGRGNQPQHF. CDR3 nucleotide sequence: TGTGCCAGCAGTGTGAGTGGCAGGGGCAATCAGCCCCAGCATTTT. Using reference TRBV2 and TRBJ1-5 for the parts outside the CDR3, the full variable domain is EPEVTQTPSHQVTQMGQEVILRCVPISNHLYFYWYRQILGQKVEFLVSFYNNEISEKSEIFDDQFSVERPDGSNFTLKIRSTKLEDSAMYFCASSVSGRGNQPQHFGDGTRLSIL.

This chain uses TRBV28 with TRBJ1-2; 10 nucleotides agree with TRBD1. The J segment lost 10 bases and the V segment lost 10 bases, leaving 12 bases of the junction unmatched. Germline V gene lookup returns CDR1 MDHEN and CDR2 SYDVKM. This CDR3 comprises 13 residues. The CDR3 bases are TGTGCCACCCTAGTCTCCGGGACAGGGGTCTACACCTTC. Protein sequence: CATLVSGTGVYTF.

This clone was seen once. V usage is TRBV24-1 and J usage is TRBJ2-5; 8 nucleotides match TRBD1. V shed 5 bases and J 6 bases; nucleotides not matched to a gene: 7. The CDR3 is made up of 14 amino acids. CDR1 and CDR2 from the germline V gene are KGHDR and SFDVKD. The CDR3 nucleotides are TGTGCCACCAGTGGTACAGGGGGAGGACAGACCCAGTACTTC. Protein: CATSGTGGGQTQYF.

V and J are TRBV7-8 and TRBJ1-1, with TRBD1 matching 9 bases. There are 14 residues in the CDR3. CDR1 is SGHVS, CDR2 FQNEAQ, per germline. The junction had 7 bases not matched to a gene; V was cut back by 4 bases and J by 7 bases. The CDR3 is CASSSTGGAGEAFF. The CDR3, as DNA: TGTGCCAGCAGCTCCACAGGGGGCGCGGGTGAAGCTTTCTTT.

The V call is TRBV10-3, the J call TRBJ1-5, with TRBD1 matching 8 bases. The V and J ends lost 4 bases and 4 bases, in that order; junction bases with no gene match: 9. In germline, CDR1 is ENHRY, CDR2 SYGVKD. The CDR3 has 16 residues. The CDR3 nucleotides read TGTGCCATCAGTGGAGGGGGCGGACAGGGAAATCAGCCCCAGCATTTT. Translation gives CAISGGGGQGNQPQHF.

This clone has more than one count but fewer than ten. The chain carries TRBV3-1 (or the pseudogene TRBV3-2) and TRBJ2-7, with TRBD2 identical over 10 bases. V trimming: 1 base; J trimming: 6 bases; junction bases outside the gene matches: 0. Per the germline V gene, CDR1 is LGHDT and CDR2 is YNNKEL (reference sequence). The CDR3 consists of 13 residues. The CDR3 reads CASSQGLAGEQYF. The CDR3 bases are TGTGCCAGCAGCCAAGGACTAGCGGGCGAGCAGTACTTC.

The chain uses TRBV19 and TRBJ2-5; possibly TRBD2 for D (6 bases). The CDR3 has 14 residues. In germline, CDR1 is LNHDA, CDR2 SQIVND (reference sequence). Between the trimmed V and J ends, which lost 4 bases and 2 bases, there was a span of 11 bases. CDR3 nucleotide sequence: TGTGCCAGTAGTAAGGGACTTTCTCAAGAGACCCAGTACTTC. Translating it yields CASSKGLSQETQYF. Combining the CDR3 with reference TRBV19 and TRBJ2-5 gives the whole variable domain DGGITQSPKYLFRKEGQNVTLSCEQNLNHDAMYWYRQDPGQGLRLIYYSQIVNDFQKGDIAEGYSVSREKKESFPLTVTSAQKNPTAFYLCASSKGLSQETQYFGPGTRLLVL.

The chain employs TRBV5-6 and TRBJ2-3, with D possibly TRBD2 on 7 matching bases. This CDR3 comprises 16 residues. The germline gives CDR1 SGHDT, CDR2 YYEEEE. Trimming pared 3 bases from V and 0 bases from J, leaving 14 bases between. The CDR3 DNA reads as TGTGCCAGCAGCTCCGTTCGGGGGGCTAGCACAGATACGCAGTATTTT. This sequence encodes CASSSVRGASTDTQYF.

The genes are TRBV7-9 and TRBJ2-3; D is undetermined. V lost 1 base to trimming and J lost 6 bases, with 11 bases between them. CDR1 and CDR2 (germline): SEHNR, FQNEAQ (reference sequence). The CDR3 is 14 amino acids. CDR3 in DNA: TGTGCCAGCAGCTTAGAACTCAGCAGGGATACGCAGTATTTT. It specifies CASSLELSRDTQYF.

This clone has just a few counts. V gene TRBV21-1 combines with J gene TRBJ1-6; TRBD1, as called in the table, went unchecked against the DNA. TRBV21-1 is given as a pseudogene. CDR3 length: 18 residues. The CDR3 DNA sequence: TGTGCCAGCAGCGGCCGGGACAGGGTGTGTTCGTTTAATTCACCCCTCCACTTT. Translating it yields CASSGRDRVCSFNSPLHF.

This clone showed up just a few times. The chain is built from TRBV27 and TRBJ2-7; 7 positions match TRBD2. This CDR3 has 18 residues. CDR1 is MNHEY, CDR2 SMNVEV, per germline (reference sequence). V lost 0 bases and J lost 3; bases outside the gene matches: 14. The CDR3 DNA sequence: TGTGCCAGCAGTTTATCCCCTTTGATGACTAGCCAATTCTACGAGCAGTACTTC. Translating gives CASSLSPLMTSQFYEQYF.

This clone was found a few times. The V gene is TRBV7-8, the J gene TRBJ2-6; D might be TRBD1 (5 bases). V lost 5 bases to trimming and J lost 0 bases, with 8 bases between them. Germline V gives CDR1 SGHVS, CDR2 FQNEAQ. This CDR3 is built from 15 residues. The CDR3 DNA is TGTGCCAGCAGCCCAGGGCCCTCTGGGGCCAACGTCCTGACTTTC. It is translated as CASSPGPSGANVLTF.

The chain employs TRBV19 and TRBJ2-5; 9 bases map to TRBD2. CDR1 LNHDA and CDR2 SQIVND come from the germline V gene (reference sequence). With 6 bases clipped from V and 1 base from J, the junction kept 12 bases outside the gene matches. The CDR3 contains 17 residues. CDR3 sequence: CASRIRGSGRSQETQYF. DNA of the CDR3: TGTGCCAGTAGGATCCGTGGTAGCGGGAGATCCCAAGAGACCCAGTACTTC.

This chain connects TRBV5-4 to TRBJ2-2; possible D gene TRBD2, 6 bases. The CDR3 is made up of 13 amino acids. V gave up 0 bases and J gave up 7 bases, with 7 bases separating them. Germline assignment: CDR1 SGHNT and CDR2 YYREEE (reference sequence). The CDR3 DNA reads TGTGCCAGCAGCTTGGGCGGGAACGGGGAGCTGTTTTTT. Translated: CASSLGGNGELFF.

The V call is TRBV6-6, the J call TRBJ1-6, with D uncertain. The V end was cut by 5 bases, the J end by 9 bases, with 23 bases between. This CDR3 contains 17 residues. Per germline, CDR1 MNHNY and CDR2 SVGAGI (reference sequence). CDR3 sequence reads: CASSLRPYASRGSPLHF. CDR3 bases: TGTGCCAGCAGTCTACGCCCATACGCCTCCCGAGGTTCACCCCTCCACTTT.

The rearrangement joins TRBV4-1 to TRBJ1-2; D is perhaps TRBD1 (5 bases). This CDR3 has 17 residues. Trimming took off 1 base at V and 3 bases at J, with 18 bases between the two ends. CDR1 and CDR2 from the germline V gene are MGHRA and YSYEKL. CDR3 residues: CASSQGVGRQGDYGYTF. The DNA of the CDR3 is TGCGCCAGCAGCCAAGGAGTTGGCCGCCAGGGCGACTATGGCTACACCTTC.

The CDR3 spells CASSGGGGFEAFF. CDR3 nucleotide sequence: TGTGCCAGCAGTGGGGGAGGGGGGTTTGAAGCTTTCTTT. The chain links TRBV2 to TRBJ1-1, with D possibly matching TRBD1 (6 bases). The CDR3 is 13 amino acids. V lost 4 bases, J lost 7 bases, and 13 bases lay in between. Per germline, CDR1 SNHLY and CDR2 FYNNEI. The full variable domain, completed using reference TRBV2 and TRBJ1-1, is EPEVTQTPSHQVTQMGQEVILRCVPISNHLYFYWYRQILGQKVEFLVSFYNNEISEKSEIFDDQFSVERPDGSNFTLKIRSTKLEDSAMYFCASSGGGGFEAFFGQGTRLTVV.

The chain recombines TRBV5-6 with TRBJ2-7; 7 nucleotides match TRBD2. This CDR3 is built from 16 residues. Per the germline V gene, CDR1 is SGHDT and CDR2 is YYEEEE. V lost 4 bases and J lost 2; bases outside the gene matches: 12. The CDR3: CASSLKNAGVAYEQYF. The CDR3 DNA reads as TGTGCCAGCAGCCTGAAGAATGCGGGAGTCGCCTACGAGCAGTACTTC.

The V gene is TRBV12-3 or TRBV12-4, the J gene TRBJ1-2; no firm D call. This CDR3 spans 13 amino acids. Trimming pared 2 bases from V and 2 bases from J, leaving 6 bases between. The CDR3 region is CASSLKHNYGYTF. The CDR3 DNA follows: TGTGCCAGCAGTTTAAAACACAACTATGGCTACACCTTC.

In nucleotides, the CDR3 is TGTGCCAGCAGCTTAAAGGGGGGGCAATACAATGAGCAGTTCTTC. Amino acids: CASSLKGGQYNEQFF. This chain connects TRBV7-3 to TRBJ2-1; D is perhaps TRBD2 (7 bases). This CDR3 spans 15 amino acids. CDR1 SGHTA and CDR2 FQGTGA come from the germline V gene. V lost 1 base, J lost 4 bases, and 11 bases lay in between.

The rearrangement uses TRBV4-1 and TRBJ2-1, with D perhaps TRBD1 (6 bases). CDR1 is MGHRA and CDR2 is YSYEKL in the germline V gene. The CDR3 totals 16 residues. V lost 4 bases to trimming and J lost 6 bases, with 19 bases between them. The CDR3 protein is CASSPQGSGGSNEQFF. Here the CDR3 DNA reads TGCGCCAGCAGCCCCCAGGGGTCCGGAGGTTCCAATGAGCAGTTCTTC.

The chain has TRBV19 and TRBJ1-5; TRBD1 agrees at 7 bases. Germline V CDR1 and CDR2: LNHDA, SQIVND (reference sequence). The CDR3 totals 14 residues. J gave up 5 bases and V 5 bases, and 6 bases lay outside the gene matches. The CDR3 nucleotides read TGTGCCAGTAGTCAACAGGGGCCCCATCAGCCCCAGCATTTT. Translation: CASSQQGPHQPQHF. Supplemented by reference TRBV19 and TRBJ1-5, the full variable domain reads DGGITQSPKYLFRKEGQNVTLSCEQNLNHDAMYWYRQDPGQGLRLIYYSQIVNDFQKGDIAEGYSVSREKKESFPLTVTSAQKNPTAFYLCASSQQGPHQPQHFGDGTRLSIL.

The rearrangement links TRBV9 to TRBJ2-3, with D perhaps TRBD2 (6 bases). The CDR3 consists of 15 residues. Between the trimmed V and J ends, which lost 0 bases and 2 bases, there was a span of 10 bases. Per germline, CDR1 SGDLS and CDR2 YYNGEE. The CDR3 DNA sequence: TGTGCCAGCAGCGTAGTAGCGGCGAACACAGATACGCAGTATTTT. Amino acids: CASSVVAANTDTQYF.